The entry below describes one T cell receptor beta chain. As defined, naive CD8 cells were CD45RO-negative and positively selected for CCR7, with terminally differentiated effector memory CD45RA+ cells excluded. This record comes from a study of shared clonotypes between healthy human individuals. Produced via immunoSEQ multiplex PCR; TCRdb's table is partial and in-frame only. The top ten hold 1% to 1.5% of the sample, which has nearly 2 million clones, less than 95% seen once. This sequence originates from a man younger than 35 in good health. Sequencing was carried out using naive CD8+ T cells sorted from blood.

CDR3: CASSAGLSSYEQYF. The CDR3 coding sequence is TGTGCCAGTAGTGCGGGACTAAGCTCCTACGAGCAGTACTTC. J is TRBJ2-7 and V is TRBV19; 7 bases line up with TRBD2. The J segment lost 0 bases and the V segment lost 5 bases, leaving 4 bases of the junction unmatched. The CDR3 has 14 residues. Germline V CDR1 and CDR2: LNHDA, SQIVND (reference sequence).